The clone carrying this TCR beta chain was detected only a few times. The target antigen is unknown. Trimming at V came to 4 bases and at J to 5 bases, leaving 6 bases not matched to a gene. The CDR3 has 15 residues. Germline V gene sequence: CDR1 SNHLY, CDR2 FYNNEI. The data originate from a study of cytomegalovirus exposure and HLA in healthy donors. Findings of the study overall: In a later analysis, across HLA loci, associated TCR counts were highest for DRB1, lowest for HLA-C. Reported findings show TCR beta sequences accurately forecast HLA-A and HLA-B alleles in most subjects.

Primers included in the PCR were 60 Vbeta and 13 Jbeta primers. Libraries were prepared by immunoSEQ multiplex PCR; TCRdb keeps only in-frame clonotypes and omits some of them. The repertoire includes more than 90,000 clones, about four fifths of them detected once, and approximately 3% sits in the top ten. The TCR sequence derives from a woman between 40 and 50 years old in good health and CMV-seronegative. Sequencing was done on a sample of PBMCs. The rearrangement uses TRBV2 and TRBJ2-2; 8 bases fit TRBD2. CDR3 amino acids: CASSVGLAITGELFF. CDR3 DNA: TGTGCCAGCAGTGTAGGACTAGCTATTACCGGGGAGCTGTTTTTT.